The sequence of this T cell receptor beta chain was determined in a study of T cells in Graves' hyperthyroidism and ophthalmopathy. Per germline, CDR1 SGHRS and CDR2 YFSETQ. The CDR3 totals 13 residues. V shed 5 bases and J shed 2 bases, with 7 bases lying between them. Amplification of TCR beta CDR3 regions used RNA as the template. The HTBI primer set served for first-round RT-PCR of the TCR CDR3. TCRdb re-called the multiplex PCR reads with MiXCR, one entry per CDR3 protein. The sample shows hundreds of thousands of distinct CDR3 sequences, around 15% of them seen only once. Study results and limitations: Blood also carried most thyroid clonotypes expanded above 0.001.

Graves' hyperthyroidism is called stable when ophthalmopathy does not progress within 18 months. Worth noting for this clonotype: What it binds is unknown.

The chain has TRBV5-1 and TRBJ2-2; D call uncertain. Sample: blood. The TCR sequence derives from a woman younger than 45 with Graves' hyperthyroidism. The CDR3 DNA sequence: TGCGCCAGCAGAAAGTTTAACACCGGGGAGCTGTTTTTT. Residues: CASRKFNTGELFF.